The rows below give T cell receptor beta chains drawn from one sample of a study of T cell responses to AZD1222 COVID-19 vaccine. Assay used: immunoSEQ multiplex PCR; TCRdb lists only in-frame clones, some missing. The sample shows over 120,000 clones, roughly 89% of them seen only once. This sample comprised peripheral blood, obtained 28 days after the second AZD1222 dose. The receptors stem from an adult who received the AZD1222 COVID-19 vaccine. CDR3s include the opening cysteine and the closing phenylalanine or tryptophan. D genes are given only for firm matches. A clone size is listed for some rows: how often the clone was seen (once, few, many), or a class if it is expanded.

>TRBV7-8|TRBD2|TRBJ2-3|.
TGTGCCAGCAGCTCGTGGGGGGGAGGGCTCACAGATACGCAGTATTTT
CASSSWGGGLTDTQYF
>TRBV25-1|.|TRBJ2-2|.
TGTGCCAGCACCGGGTTGAACACCGGGGAGCTGTTTTTT
CASTGLNTGELFF
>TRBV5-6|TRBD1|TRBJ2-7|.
TGTGCCAGCAGCTTCGTGACAGGGGCCCAGTACGAGCAGTACTTC
CASSFVTGAQYEQYF
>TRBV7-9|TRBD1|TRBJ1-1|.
TGTGCCAGCAGCCCGGGACAGACGAACACTGAAGCTTTCTTT
CASSPGQTNTEAFF
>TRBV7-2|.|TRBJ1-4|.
TGTGCCAGCAACCGGGGACCGACTAATGAAAAACTGTTTTTT
CASNRGPTNEKLFF
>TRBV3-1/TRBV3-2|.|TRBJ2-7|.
TGTGCCAGCAGCCCGGGACTTCTCTCCTACGAGCAGTACTTC
CASSPGLLSYEQYF
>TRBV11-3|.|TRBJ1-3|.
TGTGCCAGCAGCTATGGGGCTGGAAACACCATATATTTT
CASSYGAGNTIYF
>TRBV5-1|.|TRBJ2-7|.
TGCGCCAGCAGCTTGGACGCCAGGAACTACGAGCAGTACTTC
CASSLDARNYEQYF
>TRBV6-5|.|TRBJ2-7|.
TGTGCCAGCAGCCTCGGGTCCCTTTTAGAAGAGCAGTACTTC
CASSLGSLLEEQYF
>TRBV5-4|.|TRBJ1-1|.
TGTGCCAGCAGCTCGGCAATTCAGGGGAGGAACACTGAAGCTTTCTTT
CASSSAIQGRNTEAFF
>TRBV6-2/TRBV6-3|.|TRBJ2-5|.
TGTGCCAGCAGTTACGGGGGGGCACGAGAGACCCAGTACTTC
CASSYGGARETQYF
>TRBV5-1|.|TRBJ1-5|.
TGCGCCAGCAGCTTGGGGCCAGCCAGCAATCAGCCCCAGCATTTT
CASSLGPASNQPQHF
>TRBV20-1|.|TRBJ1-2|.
TGCAGTGCTAGACCAGTGTATGGCTACACCTTC
CSARPVYGYTF
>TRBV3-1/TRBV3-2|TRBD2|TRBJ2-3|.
TGTGCCAGCAGCCAAGCATCTCGGTCTAGCGGGAGGGGGACAGATACGCAGTATTTT
CASSQASRSSGRGTDTQYF
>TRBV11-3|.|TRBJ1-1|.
TGTGCCACCAGAGATAGGACTGAAGCTTTCTTT
CATRDRTEAFF
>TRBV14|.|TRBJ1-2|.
TGTGCCAGCAGCCCCGGGACCAACTATGGCTACACCTTC
CASSPGTNYGYTF
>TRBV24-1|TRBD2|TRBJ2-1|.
TGTGCCACCAGTGATTTTGTACTAGCGGGAAGGCTGGTCAATGAGCAGTTCTTC
CATSDFVLAGRLVNEQFF
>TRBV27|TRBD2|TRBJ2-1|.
TGTGCCAGCAGTTTATCTGGACTAGCGGGTTACAATGAGCAGTTCTTC
CASSLSGLAGYNEQFF
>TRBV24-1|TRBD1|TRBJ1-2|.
TGTGCCACCAGTGAGTCGGGACAGGGCCAGGGCTACACCTTC
CATSESGQGQGYTF
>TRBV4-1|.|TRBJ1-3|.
TGCGCCAGCAGCCAAAACAGAGATGGGACCGGAAACACCATATATTTT
CASSQNRDGTGNTIYF
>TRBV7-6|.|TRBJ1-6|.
TGTGCCAGCAGCTTAGGTTCCGCTAATTCACCCCTCCACTTT
CASSLGSANSPLHF
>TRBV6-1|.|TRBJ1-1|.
TGTGCCAGCAGTGAAGACGGCCTGAACACTGAAGCTTTCTTT
CASSEDGLNTEAFF
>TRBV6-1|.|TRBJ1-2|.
TGTGCCAGCAATGAAACGACTGTCGTCAACTATGGCTACACCTTC
CASNETTVVNYGYTF
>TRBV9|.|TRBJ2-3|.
TGTGCCAGCAGCGTAGGGGCCGTAGATACGCAGTATTTT
CASSVGAVDTQYF
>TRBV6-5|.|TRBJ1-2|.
TGTGCCAGCAGGCCTAATATGGACTATGGCTACACCTTC
CASRPNMDYGYTF
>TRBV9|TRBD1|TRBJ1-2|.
TGTGCCAGCAGCGCCGGGACAGGGCCGACTTTCTATGGCTACACCTTC
CASSAGTGPTFYGYTF
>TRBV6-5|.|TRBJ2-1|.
TGTGCCAGCAGCCGAGCGACAGATTTTCTCAATGAGCAGTTCTTC
CASSRATDFLNEQFF
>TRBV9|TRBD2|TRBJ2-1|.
TGTGCCAGCAGCGTACTAGCGGGAGGTTCCAATGAGCAGTTCTTC
CASSVLAGGSNEQFF
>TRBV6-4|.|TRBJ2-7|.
TGTGCCAGCAGCGAGGGTAGGGCAGGGGTCTACGAGCAGTACTTC
CASSEGRAGVYEQYF
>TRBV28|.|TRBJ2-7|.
TGTGCCAGCAAGGCAGGGTCCTCCTACGAGCAGTACTTC
CASKAGSSYEQYF
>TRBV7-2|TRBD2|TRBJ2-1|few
TGTGCCAGCAGCCCCCGCGGGGGGAGCGGGCCGGAAAGGTTCTTC
CASSPRGGSGPERFF
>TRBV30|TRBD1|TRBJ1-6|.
TGTGCCTGGAGCCCCCAGGGGGCGAGGACCTATAATTCACCCCTCCACTTT
CAWSPQGARTYNSPLHF
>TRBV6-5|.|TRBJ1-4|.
TGTGCCAGCAGTTACTCGAGTGGGGTGGCTAATGAAAAACTGTTTTTT
CASSYSSGVANEKLFF
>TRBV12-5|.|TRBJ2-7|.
TGTGCTAGTGGTTCTCTAGCGTTCCACGAGCAGTACTTC
CASGSLAFHEQYF
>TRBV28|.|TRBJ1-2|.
TGTGCCAGCAGTTTACTGCAGGCATGGGGCTACACCTTC
CASSLLQAWGYTF
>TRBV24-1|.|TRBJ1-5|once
TGTGCCACCAGTGATTGGTCAGGGAATCAGCCCCAGCATTTT
CATSDWSGNQPQHF
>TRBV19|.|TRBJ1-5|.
TGTGCCAGTAGTATAGGGGACCGGGGAGCCTTTTCTAGCAATCAGCCCCAGCATTTT
CASSIGDRGAFSSNQPQHF
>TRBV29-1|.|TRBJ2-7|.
TGCAGCGTTGCTCTGAGCTCCTACGAGCAGTACTTC
CSVALSSYEQYF
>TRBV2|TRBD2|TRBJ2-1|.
TGTGCCAGCAGTGACCGGCTAGCGGGAGGGGGCGATGAGCAGTTCTTC
CASSDRLAGGGDEQFF
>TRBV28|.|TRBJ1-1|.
TGTGCCAGCAGTTTGGTTCGGGGGGTTGGGACTGAAGCTTTCTTT
CASSLVRGVGTEAFF
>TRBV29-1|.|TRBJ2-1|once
TGCAGCGTACACAATGAGCAGTTCTTC
CSVHNEQFF
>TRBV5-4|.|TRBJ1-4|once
TGTGCCAGCAGCTCGGGTTCGGGTGCAACTAATGAAAAACTGTTTTTT
CASSSGSGATNEKLFF
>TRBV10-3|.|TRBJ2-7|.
TGTGCCTCCCAGGGCGGAAGAGGGCAGGGAGGCTCCTACGAGCAGTACTTC
CASQGGRGQGGSYEQYF
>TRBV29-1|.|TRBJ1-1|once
TGCAGCGGCTACAGGGTGTTGGGGGAAGCTTTCTTT
CSGYRVLGEAFF
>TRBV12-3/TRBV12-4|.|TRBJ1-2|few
TGTGCCAGCAGCCGCCTCCGGAGAGGCTACACCTTC
CASSRLRRGYTF
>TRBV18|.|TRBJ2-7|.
TGTGCCAGCTCTTTAGGCGGAGTGGGTTACGAGCAGTACTTC
CASSLGGVGYEQYF
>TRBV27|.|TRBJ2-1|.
TGTGCCAGCAGTCCAACCTACAATGAGCAGTTCTTC
CASSPTYNEQFF
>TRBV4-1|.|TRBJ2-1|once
TGCGCCAGCAGCCAAAGCTCGGGGCCCTACAATGAGCAGTTCTTC
CASSQSSGPYNEQFF
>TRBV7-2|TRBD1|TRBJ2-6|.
TGTGCCAGCAGCGGGACAGGGGGCGAAGCCAACGTCCTGACTTTC
CASSGTGGEANVLTF
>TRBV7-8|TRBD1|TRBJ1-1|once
TGTGCCAGCAGCTCAGACAGGGTACGGGGAAACACTGAAGCTTTCTTT
CASSSDRVRGNTEAFF
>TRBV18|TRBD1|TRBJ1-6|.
TGTGCCAGCTCACCACGACAAACAGGGGGCCTGGATTCACCCCTCCACTTT
CASSPRQTGGLDSPLHF
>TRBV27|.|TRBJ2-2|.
TGTGCCAGCAGTTTATCAGGCCAGTACACCGGGGAGCTGTTTTTT
CASSLSGQYTGELFF
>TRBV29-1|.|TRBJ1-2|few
TGCAGCGTTGGTCTCGGGACCAAAGGAATCTATGGCTACACCTTC
CSVGLGTKGIYGYTF
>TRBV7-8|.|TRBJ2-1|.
TGTGCCAGCAGCCTTACTAACAATGAGCAGTTCTTC
CASSLTNNEQFF
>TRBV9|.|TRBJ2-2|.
TGTGCCAGCAGCGTCCGCACCGGGGAGCTGTTTTTT
CASSVRTGELFF